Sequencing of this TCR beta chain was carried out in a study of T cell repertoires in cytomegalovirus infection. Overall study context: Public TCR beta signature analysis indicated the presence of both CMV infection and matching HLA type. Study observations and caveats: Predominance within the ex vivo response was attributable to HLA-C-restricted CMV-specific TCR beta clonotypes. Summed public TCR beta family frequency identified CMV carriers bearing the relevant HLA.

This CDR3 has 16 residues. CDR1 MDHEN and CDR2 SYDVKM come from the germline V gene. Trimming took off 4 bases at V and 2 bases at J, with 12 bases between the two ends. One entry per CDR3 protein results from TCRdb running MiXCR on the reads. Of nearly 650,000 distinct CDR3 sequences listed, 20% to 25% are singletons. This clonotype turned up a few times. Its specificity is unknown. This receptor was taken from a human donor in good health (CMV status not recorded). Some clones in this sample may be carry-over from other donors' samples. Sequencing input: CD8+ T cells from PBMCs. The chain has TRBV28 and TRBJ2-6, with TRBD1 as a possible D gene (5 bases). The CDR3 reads CASSYSRVPGANVLTF. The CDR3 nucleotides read TGTGCCAGCAGTTACTCCAGGGTTCCTGGGGCCAACGTCCTGACTTTC.